This is a list of T cell receptor beta chains from one sample in a study of shared clonotypes between healthy human individuals. Clones were sequenced by immunoSEQ multiplex PCR, and TCRdb holds only the in-frame ones, with some missing. The sample has some 2.1 million clones, roughly 93% seen once. Sequencing was carried out using naive CD8+ T cells from PBMCs. These receptors all come from a man aged 18 to 30 in good health. Some clones in this sample may be carry-over from other donors' samples. CDR3s include the opening cysteine and the closing phenylalanine or tryptophan. A D gene is named only where the DNA matches it firmly. Clone size, where shown, is once, few, many, or a class for clones that have expanded.

size,D,V,J,CDR3,DNA
-,TRBD2,TRBV7-6,TRBJ2-3,CASSLDPSGRSDTQYF,TGTGCCAGCAGCTTAGATCCTAGCGGGAGATCAGATACGCAGTATTTT
-,-,TRBV5-6,TRBJ1-2,CASSQWRGSGYTF,TGTGCCAGCAGCCAATGGAGGGGGAGTGGCTACACCTTC
-,-,TRBV15,TRBJ2-2,CAASRRWERWNGELFF,TGTGCCGCCAGCAGGCGGTGGGAGAGGTGGAACGGGGAGCTGTTTTTT
-,-,TRBV9,TRBJ1-4,CASSVGGGLNEKLFF,TGTGCCAGCAGCGTAGGTGGGGGCTTGAATGAAAAACTGTTTTTT
-,TRBD2,TRBV4-2,TRBJ2-7,CASSQVSPAASGNYEQYF,TGTGCCAGCAGCCAAGTTAGCCCCGCGGCTAGCGGGAACTACGAGCAGTACTTC
-,TRBD2,TRBV29-1,TRBJ2-1,CSVEEVSGSTYNEQFF,TGCAGCGTTGAAGAAGTTAGCGGGAGTACCTACAATGAGCAGTTCTTC
-,TRBD1,TRBV9,TRBJ2-1,CASSVAGRGLGNEQFF,TGTGCCAGCAGCGTGGCGGGCAGGGGGCTGGGCAATGAGCAGTTCTTC
-,-,TRBV11-2,TRBJ2-7,CASSQIRELSREQYF,TGTGCCAGCAGTCAAATTCGGGAGTTATCGAGGGAGCAGTACTTC
-,TRBD2,TRBV6-4,TRBJ2-1,CASSAGTSGPYNEQFF,TGTGCCAGCAGTGCCGGGACTAGCGGGCCCTACAATGAGCAGTTCTTC
-,-,TRBV10-2,TRBJ1-1,CASSGEGAEAFF,TGCGCCAGCAGTGGGGAAGGGGCCGAAGCTTTCTTT
-,-,TRBV29-1,TRBJ2-7,CSVSGIRDNYEQYF,TGCAGCGTTTCCGGGATCCGGGACAACTACGAGCAGTACTTC
-,TRBD2,TRBV27,TRBJ2-7,CASSLRLAGYYEQYF,TGTGCCAGCAGTTTACGACTAGCGGGGTATTACGAGCAGTACTTC
-,TRBD2,TRBV7-2,TRBJ2-3,CASSLGTSGADTQYF,TGTGCCAGCAGCTTAGGGACTAGCGGGGCAGATACGCAGTATTTT
-,-,TRBV19,TRBJ1-5,CASSVSGGAVQPQHF,TGTGCCAGTAGTGTGTCGGGGGGGGCAGTTCAGCCCCAGCATTTT
-,-,TRBV19,TRBJ2-7,CASATGRGLKEQYF,TGTGCCAGTGCGACGGGACGCGGCTTGAAGGAGCAGTACTTC
-,-,TRBV4-2,TRBJ2-3,CASSQEEELATDTQYF,TGTGCCAGCAGCCAAGAGGAGGAACTGGCTACAGATACGCAGTATTTT
-,-,TRBV4-3,TRBJ2-1,CASSPPGGGSYNEQFF,TGCGCCAGCAGCCCCCCAGGGGGGGGCTCCTACAATGAGCAGTTCTTC
-,TRBD1,TRBV30,TRBJ1-5,CAWSVGTAYYSNQPQHF,TGTGCCTGGAGTGTAGGGACAGCTTATTATAGCAATCAGCCCCAGCATTTT
-,-,TRBV28,TRBJ1-1,CASSLLGSTEAFF,TGTGCCAGCAGTTTATTAGGGAGCACTGAAGCTTTCTTT
-,-,TRBV2,TRBJ2-3,CASRAGHRRADTQYF,TGTGCCAGCAGGGCGGGACACCGGAGGGCAGATACGCAGTATTTT
-,-,TRBV7-9,TRBJ2-1,CASSLRQNNEQFF,TGTGCCAGCAGCCTCAGACAGAACAATGAGCAGTTCTTC
-,-,TRBV19,TRBJ2-3,CASSQPGGYTDTQYF,TGTGCCAGTAGCCAGCCAGGGGGGTACACAGATACGCAGTATTTT
-,TRBD1,TRBV7-9,TRBJ2-7,CASSPDRTLIKQYF,TGTGCCAGCAGCCCGGACAGGACCCTTATCAAGCAGTACTTC
-,TRBD1,TRBV5-1,TRBJ2-2,CASNLASQGRNTGELFF,TGCGCCAGCAACCTCGCGTCACAGGGGCGAAACACCGGGGAGCTGTTTTTT
-,-,TRBV4-1,TRBJ1-5,CASSQNRNQPQHF,TGCGCCAGCAGTCAGAACAGAAATCAGCCCCAGCATTTT
-,TRBD2,TRBV27,TRBJ2-7,CASSFSAGRASYEQYF,TGTGCCAGCAGTTTTTCGGCCGGGAGGGCCTCCTACGAGCAGTACTTC
-,TRBD2,TRBV4-1,TRBJ2-2,CASSQFGAGLAGDGELFF,TGCGCCAGCAGCCAATTCGGGGCGGGACTAGCGGGAGACGGGGAGCTGTTTTTT
-,-,TRBV5-7,TRBJ2-7,CASSLFDSYEQYF,TGTGCCAGCAGCCTATTCGACAGCTACGAGCAGTACTTC
-,TRBD2,TRBV5-8,TRBJ2-1,CASGLADQSYNEQFF,TGTGCCAGCGGACTAGCGGACCAATCCTACAATGAGCAGTTCTTC
-,-,TRBV19,TRBJ2-7,CASSLRVGQVTHEQYF,TGTGCCAGTAGTCTCCGCGTTGGGCAGGTTACGCACGAGCAGTACTTC
-,-,TRBV27,TRBJ2-1,CASSLISTNEQFF,TGTGCCAGCAGTTTAATCTCTACCAATGAGCAGTTCTTC
-,-,TRBV7-2,TRBJ2-3,CASSPPQRTSTDTQYF,TGTGCCAGCAGCCCCCCCCAGCGGACTAGCACAGATACGCAGTATTTT
-,-,TRBV7-9,TRBJ1-2,CASSTYTVVADYGYTF,TGTGCCAGCAGCACTTATACCGTGGTCGCGGACTATGGCTACACCTTC
-,TRBD1,TRBV27,TRBJ2-3,CASSSGQPSTDTQYF,TGTGCCAGCAGTTCGGGACAGCCTAGCACAGATACGCAGTATTTT
-,-,TRBV28,TRBJ2-7,CASSTMVGVTYEQYF,TGTGCCAGCAGTACAATGGTTGGGGTTACCTACGAGCAGTACTTC
-,-,TRBV9,TRBJ2-2,CASSVESGHTGELFF,TGTGCCAGCAGCGTAGAAAGCGGCCACACCGGGGAGCTGTTTTTT
-,TRBD1,TRBV4-3,TRBJ1-5,CASSQDIYRGLNQPQHF,TGCGCCAGCAGCCAAGATATCTACAGGGGGCTTAATCAGCCCCAGCATTTT
-,-,TRBV28,TRBJ1-4,CASSLGAERSNEKLFF,TGTGCCAGCAGTTTAGGCGCGGAAAGGTCTAATGAAAAACTGTTTTTT
-,-,TRBV9,TRBJ2-1,CASSPGAINEQFF,TGTGCCAGCAGCCCGGGGGCCATCAATGAGCAGTTCTTC
-,-,TRBV11-2,TRBJ2-7,CASSLNPSYEQYF,TGTGCCAGCAGCTTAAACCCATCCTACGAGCAGTACTTC
-,TRBD1,TRBV25-1,TRBJ2-5,CASTEGGWETQYF,TGTGCCAGCACCGAAGGGGGCTGGGAGACCCAGTACTTC
-,-,TRBV28,TRBJ2-2,CASSLLGSNTGELFF,TGTGCCAGCAGTTTATTAGGAAGTAATACCGGGGAGCTGTTTTTT
-,TRBD2,TRBV28,TRBJ2-1,CASSRGPSYGGSGRAWDNEQFF,TGTGCCAGCAGTCGCGGGCCGTCATACGGGGGTAGCGGGAGGGCCTGGGACAATGAGCAGTTCTTC
-,TRBD1,TRBV28,TRBJ1-5,CASSLFLGTGVIGNQPQHF,TGTGCCAGCAGTTTATTTCTCGGGACAGGGGTTATAGGCAATCAGCCCCAGCATTTT
few,-,TRBV25-1,TRBJ1-1,CASREPFGLGKAFF,TGTGCCAGCCGCGAGCCCTTCGGGCTAGGTAAAGCTTTCTTT
-,-,TRBV10-2,TRBJ2-1,CASRGPNEQFF,TGCGCCAGCAGGGGTCCCAATGAGCAGTTCTTC
-,-,TRBV11-2,TRBJ2-1,CASGAGSSYNEQFF,TGTGCCAGCGGCGCAGGGAGCTCCTACAATGAGCAGTTCTTC
-,TRBD1,TRBV28,TRBJ2-3,CASSQTGAADTQYF,TGTGCCAGCAGCCAAACAGGGGCGGCAGATACGCAGTATTTT
-,-,TRBV11-1,TRBJ2-6,CASSFGTANVLTF,TGTGCCAGCAGCTTTGGGACAGCCAACGTCCTGACTTTC
-,TRBD1,TRBV7-9,TRBJ2-7,CASSLGSGLRQGAGEQYF,TGTGCCAGCAGCTTGGGGTCAGGATTGAGACAGGGGGCAGGCGAGCAGTACTTC
-,TRBD1,TRBV13,TRBJ2-3,CASSHTTGTGVTDTQYF,TGTGCCAGCAGCCATACTACCGGGACAGGGGTCACAGATACGCAGTATTTT